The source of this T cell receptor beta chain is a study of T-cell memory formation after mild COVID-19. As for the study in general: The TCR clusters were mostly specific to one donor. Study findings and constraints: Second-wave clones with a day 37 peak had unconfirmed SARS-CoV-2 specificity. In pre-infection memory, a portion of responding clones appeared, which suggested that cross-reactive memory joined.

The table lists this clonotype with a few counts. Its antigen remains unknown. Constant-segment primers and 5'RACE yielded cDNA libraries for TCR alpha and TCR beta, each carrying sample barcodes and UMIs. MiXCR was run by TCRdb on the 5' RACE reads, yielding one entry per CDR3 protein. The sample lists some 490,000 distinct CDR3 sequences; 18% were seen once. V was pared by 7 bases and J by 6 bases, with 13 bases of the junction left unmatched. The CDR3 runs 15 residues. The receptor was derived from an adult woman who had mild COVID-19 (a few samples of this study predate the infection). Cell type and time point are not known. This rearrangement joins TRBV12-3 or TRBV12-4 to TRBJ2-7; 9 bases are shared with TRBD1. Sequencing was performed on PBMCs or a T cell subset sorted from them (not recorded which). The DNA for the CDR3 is TGTGCCAGCACCTTGGGCGGGACAGGGCAACGCGAGCAGTACTTC. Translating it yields CASTLGGTGQREQYF.